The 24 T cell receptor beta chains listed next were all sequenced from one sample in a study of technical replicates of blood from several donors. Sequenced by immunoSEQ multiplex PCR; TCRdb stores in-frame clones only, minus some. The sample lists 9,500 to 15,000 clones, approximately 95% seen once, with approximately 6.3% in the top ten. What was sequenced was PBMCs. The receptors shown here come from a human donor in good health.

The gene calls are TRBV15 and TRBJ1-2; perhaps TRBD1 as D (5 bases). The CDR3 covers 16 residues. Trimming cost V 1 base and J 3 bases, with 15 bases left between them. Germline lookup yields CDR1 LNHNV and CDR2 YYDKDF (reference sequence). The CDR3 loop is CATSRGRSGRDYGYTF. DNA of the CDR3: TGTGCCACCAGCAGAGGCCGGTCTGGCAGGGACTATGGCTACACCTTC.

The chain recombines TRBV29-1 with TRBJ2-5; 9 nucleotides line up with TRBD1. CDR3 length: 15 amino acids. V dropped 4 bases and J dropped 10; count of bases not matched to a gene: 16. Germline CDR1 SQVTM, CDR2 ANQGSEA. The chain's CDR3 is CSVASARRTGAGQYF. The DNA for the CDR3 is TGCAGCGTTGCCTCGGCAAGAAGGACAGGGGCGGGCCAGTACTTC.

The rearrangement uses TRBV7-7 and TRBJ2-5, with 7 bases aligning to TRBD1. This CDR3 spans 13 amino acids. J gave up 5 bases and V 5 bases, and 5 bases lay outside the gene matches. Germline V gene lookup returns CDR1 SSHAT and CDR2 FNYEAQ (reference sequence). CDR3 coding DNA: TGTGCCAGCAGCCAGACAGGGTTGGAGACCCAGTACTTC. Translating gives CASSQTGLETQYF. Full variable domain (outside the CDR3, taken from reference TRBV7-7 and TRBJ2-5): GAGVSQSPRYKVTKRGQDVTLRCDPISSHATLYWYQQALGQGPEFLTYFNYEAQPDKSGLPSDRFSAERPEGSISTLTIQRTEQRDSAMYRCASSQTGLETQYFGPGTRLLVL.

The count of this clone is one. This CDR3 is CASSLEPQGADTQYF. CDR3 DNA sequence: TGCGCCAGCAGCTTGGAGCCCCAGGGGGCCGATACGCAGTATTTT. V is TRBV5-1 and J is TRBJ2-3, with 8 bases lining up with TRBD1. V was pared by 0 bases and J by 6 bases, with 6 bases of the junction left unmatched. Germline CDR1 is SGHRS and CDR2 is YFSETQ. This CDR3 contains 15 residues.

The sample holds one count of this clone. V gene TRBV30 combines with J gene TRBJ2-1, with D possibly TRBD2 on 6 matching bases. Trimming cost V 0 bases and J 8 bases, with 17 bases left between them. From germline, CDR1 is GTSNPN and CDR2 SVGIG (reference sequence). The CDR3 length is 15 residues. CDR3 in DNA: TGTGCCTGGAGTGTACGGGGCGGGATCTGGGATGAGCAGTTCTTC. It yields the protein CAWSVRGGIWDEQFF.

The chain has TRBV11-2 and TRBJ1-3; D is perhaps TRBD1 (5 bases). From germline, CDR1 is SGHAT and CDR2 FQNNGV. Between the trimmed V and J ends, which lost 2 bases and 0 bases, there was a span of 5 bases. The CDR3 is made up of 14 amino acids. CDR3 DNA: TGTGCCAGCAGCTTACAGGGCTCTGGAAACACCATATATTTT. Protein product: CASSLQGSGNTIYF.

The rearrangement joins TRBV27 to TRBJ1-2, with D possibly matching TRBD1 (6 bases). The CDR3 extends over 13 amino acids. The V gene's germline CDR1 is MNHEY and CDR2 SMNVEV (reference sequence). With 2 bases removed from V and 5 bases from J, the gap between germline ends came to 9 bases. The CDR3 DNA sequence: TGTGCCAGCAGTTTAACAGGGTTTTATGGCTACACCTTC. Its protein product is CASSLTGFYGYTF.

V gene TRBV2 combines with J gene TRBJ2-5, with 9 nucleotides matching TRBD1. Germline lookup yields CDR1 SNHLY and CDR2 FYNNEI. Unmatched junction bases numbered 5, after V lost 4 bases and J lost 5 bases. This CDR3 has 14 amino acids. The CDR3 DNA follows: TGTGCCAGCAGTGTACAGGGGGCGGAGGAGACCCAGTACTTC. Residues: CASSVQGAEETQYF.

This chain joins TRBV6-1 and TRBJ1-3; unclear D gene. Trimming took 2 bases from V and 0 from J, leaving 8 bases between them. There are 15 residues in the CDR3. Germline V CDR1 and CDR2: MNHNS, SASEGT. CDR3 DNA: TGTGCCAGCAGTGAAAACGGTCACTCTGGAAACACCATATATTTT. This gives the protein CASSENGHSGNTIYF.

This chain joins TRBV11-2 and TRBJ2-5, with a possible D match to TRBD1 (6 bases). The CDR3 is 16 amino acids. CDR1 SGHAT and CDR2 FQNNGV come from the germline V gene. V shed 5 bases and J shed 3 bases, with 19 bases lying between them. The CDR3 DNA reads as TGTGCCAGCAGCGTAAAAGGGTGGGGGCCGGAAGAGACCCAGTACTTC. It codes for CASSVKGWGPEETQYF.

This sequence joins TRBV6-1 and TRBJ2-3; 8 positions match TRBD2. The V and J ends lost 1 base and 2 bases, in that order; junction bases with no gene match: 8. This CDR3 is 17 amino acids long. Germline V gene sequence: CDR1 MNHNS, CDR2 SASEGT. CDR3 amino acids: CASSEGGLAYPTDTQYF. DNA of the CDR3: TGTGCCAGCAGTGAAGGAGGACTAGCTTATCCCACAGATACGCAGTATTTT.

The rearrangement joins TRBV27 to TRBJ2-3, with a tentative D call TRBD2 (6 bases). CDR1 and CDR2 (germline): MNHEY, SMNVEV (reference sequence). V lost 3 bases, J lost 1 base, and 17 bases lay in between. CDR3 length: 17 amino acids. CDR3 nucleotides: TGTGCCAGCAGTTTTTTGGGGGGAGAGGTGGGCACAGATACGCAGTATTTT. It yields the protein CASSFLGGEVGTDTQYF.

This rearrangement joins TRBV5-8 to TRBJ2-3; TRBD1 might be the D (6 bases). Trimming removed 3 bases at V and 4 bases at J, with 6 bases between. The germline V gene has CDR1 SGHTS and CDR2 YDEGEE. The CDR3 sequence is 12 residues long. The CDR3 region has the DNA TGTGCCAGCAGCTACAGGGCAGATACGCAGTATTTT. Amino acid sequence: CASSYRADTQYF.

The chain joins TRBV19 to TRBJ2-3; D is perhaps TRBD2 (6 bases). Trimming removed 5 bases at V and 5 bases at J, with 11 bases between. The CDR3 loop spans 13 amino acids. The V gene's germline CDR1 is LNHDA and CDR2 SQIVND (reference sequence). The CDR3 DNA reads TGTGCCAGTAGTGAGGAGGGGCGAGATACGCAGTATTTT. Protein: CASSEEGRDTQYF.

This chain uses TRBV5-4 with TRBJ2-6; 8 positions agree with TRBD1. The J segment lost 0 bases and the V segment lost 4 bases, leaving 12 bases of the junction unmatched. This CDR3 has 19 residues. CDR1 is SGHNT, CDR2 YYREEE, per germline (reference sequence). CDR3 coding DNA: TGTGCCAGCAGCCTAATCCAGGGACAGGCAAGCTCTGGGGCCAACGTCCTGACTTTC. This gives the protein CASSLIQGQASSGANVLTF.

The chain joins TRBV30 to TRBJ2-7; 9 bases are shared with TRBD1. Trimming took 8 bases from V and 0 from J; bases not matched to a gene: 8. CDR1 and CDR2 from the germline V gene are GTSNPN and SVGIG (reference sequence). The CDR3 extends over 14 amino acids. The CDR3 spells CALTGGKSSYEQYF. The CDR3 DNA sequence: TGTGCCCTCACAGGGGGCAAGAGCTCCTACGAGCAGTACTTC.

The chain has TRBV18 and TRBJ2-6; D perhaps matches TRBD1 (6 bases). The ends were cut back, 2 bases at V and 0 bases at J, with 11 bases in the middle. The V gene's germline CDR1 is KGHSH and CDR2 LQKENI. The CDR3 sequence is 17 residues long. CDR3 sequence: CASSPLTGSSGANVLTF. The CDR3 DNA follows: TGTGCCAGCTCACCATTGACAGGATCCTCTGGGGCCAACGTCCTGACTTTC.

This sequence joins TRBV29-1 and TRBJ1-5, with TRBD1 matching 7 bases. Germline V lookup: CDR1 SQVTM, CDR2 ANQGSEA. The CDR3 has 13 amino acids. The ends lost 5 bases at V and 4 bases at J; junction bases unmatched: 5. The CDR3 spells CSVRGQENQPQHF. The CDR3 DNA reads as TGCAGCGTTCGCGGACAGGAGAATCAGCCCCAGCATTTT.

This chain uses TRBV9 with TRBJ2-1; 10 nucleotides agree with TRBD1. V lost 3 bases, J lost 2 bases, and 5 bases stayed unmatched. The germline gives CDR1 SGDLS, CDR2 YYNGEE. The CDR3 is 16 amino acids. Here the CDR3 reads CASSAGQGGTYNEQFF. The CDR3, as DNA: TGTGCCAGCAGCGCTGGACAGGGGGGCACCTACAATGAGCAGTTCTTC.

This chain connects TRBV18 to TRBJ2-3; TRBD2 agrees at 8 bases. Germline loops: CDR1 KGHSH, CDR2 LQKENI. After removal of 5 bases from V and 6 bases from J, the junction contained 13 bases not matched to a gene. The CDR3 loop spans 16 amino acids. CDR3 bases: TGTGCCAGCTCATCAGACTACGCGGGAGGAGGTGATACGCAGTATTTT. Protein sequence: CASSSDYAGGGDTQYF. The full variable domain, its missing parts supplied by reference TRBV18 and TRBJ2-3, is NAGVMQNPRHLVRRRGQEARLRCSPMKGHSHVYWYRQLPEEGLKFMVYLQKENIIDESGMPKERFSAEFPKEGPSILRIQQVVRGDSAAYFCASSSDYAGGGDTQYFGPGTRLTVL.

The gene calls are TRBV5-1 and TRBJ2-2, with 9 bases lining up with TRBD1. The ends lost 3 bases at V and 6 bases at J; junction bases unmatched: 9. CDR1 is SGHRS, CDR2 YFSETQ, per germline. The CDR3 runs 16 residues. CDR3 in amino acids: CASSSGQGTRAGELFF. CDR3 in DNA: TGCGCCAGCAGCTCGGGACAGGGCACAAGGGCCGGGGAGCTGTTTTTT.

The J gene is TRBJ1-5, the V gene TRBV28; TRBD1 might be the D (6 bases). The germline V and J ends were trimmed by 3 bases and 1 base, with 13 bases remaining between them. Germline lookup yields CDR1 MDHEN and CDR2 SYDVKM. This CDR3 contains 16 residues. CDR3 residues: CASSFQGFGSNQPQHF. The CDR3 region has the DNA TGTGCCAGCAGTTTCCAGGGGTTTGGGAGCAATCAGCCCCAGCATTTT. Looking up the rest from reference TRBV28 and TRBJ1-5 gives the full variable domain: DVKVTQSSRYLVKRTGEKVFLECVQDMDHENMFWYRQDPGLGLRLIYFSYDVKMKEKGDIPEGYSVSREKKERFSLILESASTNQTSMYLCASSFQGFGSNQPQHFGDGTRLSIL.

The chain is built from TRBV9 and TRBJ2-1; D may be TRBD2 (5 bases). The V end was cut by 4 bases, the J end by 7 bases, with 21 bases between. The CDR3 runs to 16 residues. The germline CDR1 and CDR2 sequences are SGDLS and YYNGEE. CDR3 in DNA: TGTGCCAGCAGCCCTCGTGGACTGGGGATTTGGAATGAGCAGTTCTTC. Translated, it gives CASSPRGLGIWNEQFF.

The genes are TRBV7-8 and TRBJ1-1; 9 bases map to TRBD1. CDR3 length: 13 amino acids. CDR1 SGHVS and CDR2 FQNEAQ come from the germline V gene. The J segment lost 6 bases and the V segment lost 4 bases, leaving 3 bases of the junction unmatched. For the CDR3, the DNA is TGTGCCAGCAGCTCGAGGACAGGGGCTGAAGCTTTCTTT. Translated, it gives CASSSRTGAEAFF. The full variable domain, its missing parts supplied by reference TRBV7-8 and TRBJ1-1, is GAGVSQSPRYKVAKRGQDVALRCDPISGHVSLFWYQQALGQGPEFLTYFQNEAQLDKSGLPSDRFFAERPEGSVSTLKIQRTQQEDSAVYLCASSSRTGAEAFFGQGTRLTVV.